This T cell receptor beta chain was profiled in a study of response to subunit inactivated influenza vaccine. Turning to this clonotype: Its target is not known.

TCRdb re-called the RT-PCR reads with MiXCR, one entry per CDR3 protein. The repertoire holds 600,000 to 850,000 distinct CDR3 sequences, with 14% as singletons. Study-level points and caveats: The study's authors posited that every seasonal influenza vaccination enlists few new T cells.

The source material was PBMCs from blood, sampled around 15 days before vaccination. This clonotype was sampled from a man between 50 and 59 years old who received an inactivated influenza vaccine.

CDR3 in amino acids: CASSPAMDGELFF. DNA for the CDR3: TGTGCCAGCTCACCAGCTATGGACGGGGAGCTGTTTTTT. J is TRBJ2-2 and V is TRBV18; D is uncertain. Germline CDR1 is KGHSH and CDR2 is LQKENI. The CDR3 runs to 13 residues. The V end lost 2 bases, the J end lost 7 bases, and 8 bases lay between the germline ends.